A selection of T cell receptor beta chains follows, all from one sample in a study of T cell repertoires in cytomegalovirus infection. TCRdb re-derived calls from the reads in MiXCR, one entry per CDR3 protein. Of 480,000 or so distinct CDR3 sequences in the sample, about 11% were seen once. The sequencing input was PBMCs. Receptors were obtained from a human donor in good health (CMV status not recorded). Some clones in this sample may be carry-over from other donors' samples. The CDR3 runs from the conserved cysteine through the conserved F or W. A D gene is named only where the DNA matches it firmly. The size of a clone is reported for some rows only, either as once, few or many, or as a class for expanded clones.

clone size: .
D gene: TRBD2
V gene: TRBV15
J gene: TRBJ2-1
CDR3 protein: CATSNSGSAYNEQFF
CDR3 DNA: TGTGCCACCAGCAACAGCGGGAGCGCATACAATGAGCAGTTCTTC

clone size: many
D gene: .
V gene: TRBV7-8
J gene: TRBJ1-5
CDR3 protein: CASSPSWSNQPQHF
CDR3 DNA: TGTGCCAGCAGCCCCTCGTGGAGCAATCAGCCCCAGCATTTT

clone size: few
D gene: .
V gene: TRBV5-6
J gene: TRBJ1-1
CDR3 protein: CASSLAQGSTEAFF
CDR3 DNA: TGTGCCAGCAGCTTGGCACAGGGAAGCACTGAAGCTTTCTTT

clone size: few
D gene: .
V gene: TRBV4-1
J gene: TRBJ2-1
CDR3 protein: CASSQDPPQNEQFF
CDR3 DNA: TGCGCCAGCAGCCAAGATCCCCCCCAGAATGAGCAGTTCTTC

clone size: few
D gene: .
V gene: TRBV18
J gene: TRBJ2-5
CDR3 protein: CASSTLLERETQYF
CDR3 DNA: TGTGCCAGCTCAACTCTTCTAGAAAGAGAGACCCAGTACTTC

clone size: many
D gene: .
V gene: TRBV7-2
J gene: TRBJ2-5
CDR3 protein: CASSLLPPGETQYF
CDR3 DNA: TGTGCCAGCAGCTTATTACCACCCGGGGAGACCCAGTACTTC

clone size: few
D gene: TRBD1
V gene: TRBV7-6
J gene: TRBJ2-2
CDR3 protein: CASSSVQGEAGELFF
CDR3 DNA: TGTGCCAGCAGCTCCGTACAGGGGGAGGCCGGGGAGCTGTTTTTT

clone size: many
D gene: .
V gene: TRBV20-1
J gene: TRBJ2-3
CDR3 protein: CSASGTDTQYF
CDR3 DNA: TGCAGTGCTAGCGGCACAGATACGCAGTATTTT

clone size: many
D gene: .
V gene: TRBV15
J gene: TRBJ2-5
CDR3 protein: CATSRDQVPQETQYF
CDR3 DNA: TGTGCCACCAGCAGAGATCAAGTCCCACAAGAGACCCAGTACTTC

clone size: .
D gene: .
V gene: TRBV20-1
J gene: TRBJ2-1
CDR3 protein: CSARDEGGHNEQFF
CDR3 DNA: TGCAGTGCTAGGGACGAGGGGGGCCACAATGAGCAGTTCTTC

clone size: .
D gene: .
V gene: TRBV5-6
J gene: TRBJ2-1
CDR3 protein: CASSLQGRGEQFF
CDR3 DNA: TGTGCCAGCAGCTTGCAGGGGAGGGGGGAGCAGTTCTTC

clone size: few
D gene: TRBD1
V gene: TRBV20-1
J gene: TRBJ1-5
CDR3 protein: CSAREQGVIQPQHF
CDR3 DNA: TGCAGTGCTAGGGAGCAGGGGGTGATCCAGCCCCAGCATTTT

clone size: many
D gene: TRBD2
V gene: TRBV7-2
J gene: TRBJ2-7
CDR3 protein: CASSLGPTLWREGYYEQYF
CDR3 DNA: TGTGCCAGCAGCTTAGGCCCAACCCTCTGGCGGGAGGGCTACTACGAGCAGTACTTC

clone size: .
D gene: .
V gene: TRBV27
J gene: TRBJ1-4
CDR3 protein: CASSAAGANEKLFF
CDR3 DNA: TGTGCCAGCAGTGCCGCAGGGGCTAATGAAAAACTGTTTTTT

clone size: .
D gene: .
V gene: TRBV2
J gene: TRBJ2-7
CDR3 protein: CASSENMYTDDYEQYF
CDR3 DNA: TGTGCCAGCAGTGAAAATATGTACACCGACGACTACGAGCAGTACTTC